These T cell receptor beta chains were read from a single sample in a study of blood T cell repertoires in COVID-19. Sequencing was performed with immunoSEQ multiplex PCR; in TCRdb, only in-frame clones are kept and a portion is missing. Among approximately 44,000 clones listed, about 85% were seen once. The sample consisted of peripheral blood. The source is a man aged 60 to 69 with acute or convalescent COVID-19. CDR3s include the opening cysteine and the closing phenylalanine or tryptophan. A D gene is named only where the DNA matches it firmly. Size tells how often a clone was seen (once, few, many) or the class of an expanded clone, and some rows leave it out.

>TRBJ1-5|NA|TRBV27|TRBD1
TGTGCCAGCAGTTTATCAAAGGGGGCCTTCAATCAGCCCCAGCATTTT
CASSLSKGAFNQPQHF
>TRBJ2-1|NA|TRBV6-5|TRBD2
TGTGCCAGCACACAGTGGGGACTAGCGGACAATGAGCAGTTCTTC
CASTQWGLADNEQFF
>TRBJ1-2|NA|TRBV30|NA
TGTGCCTGGAGTGCCCACAGGGTAAGGGACTATGGCTACACCTTC
CAWSAHRVRDYGYTF
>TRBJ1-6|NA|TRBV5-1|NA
TGCGCCAGCAGCTACGGGACTGATTCACCCCTCCACTTT
CASSYGTDSPLHF
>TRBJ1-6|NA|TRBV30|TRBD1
TGTGCCTGGAGCGCCGGGACAGGGTACAATTCACCCCTCCACTTT
CAWSAGTGYNSPLHF
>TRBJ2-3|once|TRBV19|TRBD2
TGTGCCAGTAGTACAATCAGTCTAGCGGGGTCAGATACGCAGTATTTT
CASSTISLAGSDTQYF
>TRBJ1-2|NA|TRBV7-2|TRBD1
TGTGCCAGCAGCTCCCGTCGGGGACAGGGGAACGGGGGCTACACCTTC
CASSSRRGQGNGGYTF
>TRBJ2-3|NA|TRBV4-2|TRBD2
TGTGCCAGCAGCCCTATCGGGACTAGCGGGAAGTATGGGGGCACAGATACGCAGTATTTT
CASSPIGTSGKYGGTDTQYF
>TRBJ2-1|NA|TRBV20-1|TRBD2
TGCAGTGCTAGTACCTTGACTAGCGGGGGGCCGGGGCTTGGTCCGGAGCAGTTCTTC
CSASTLTSGGPGLGPEQFF
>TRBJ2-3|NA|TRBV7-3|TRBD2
TGTGCCAGCAGCCCTGGACTAGCGACAGATACGCAGTATTTT
CASSPGLATDTQYF
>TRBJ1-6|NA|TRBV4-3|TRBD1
TGCGCCAGCAGCCGCATGACAGGGGGGAATTCACCCCTCCACTTT
CASSRMTGGNSPLHF
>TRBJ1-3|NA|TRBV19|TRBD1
TGTGCCAGTAGTAGCGGACAGGGTTACTTTGGAAACACCATATATTTT
CASSSGQGYFGNTIYF
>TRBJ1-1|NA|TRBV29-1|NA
TGCAGCGTCCTCAGACAGACTGAAGCTTTCTTT
CSVLRQTEAFF
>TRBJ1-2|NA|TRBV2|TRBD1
TGTGCCAGCAGGCCAGACAGGGGGCAGGGGCGTGGCTACACCTTC
CASRPDRGQGRGYTF
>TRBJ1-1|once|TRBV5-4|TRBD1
TGTGCCAGCAGCCCCTACCCGGGGACAGTGAACACTGAAGCTTTCTTT
CASSPYPGTVNTEAFF
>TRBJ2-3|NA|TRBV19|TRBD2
TGTGCCAGTAGTATAGTTCGGGGGGGCACAGATACGCAGTATTTT
CASSIVRGGTDTQYF
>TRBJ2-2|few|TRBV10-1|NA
TGCGCCAGCAGTGGACAGGTCGCGAACACCGGGGAGCTGTTTTTT
CASSGQVANTGELFF
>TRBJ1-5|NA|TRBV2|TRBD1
TGTGCCAGCAGTACCCTAACAGGGGGCAATCAGCCCCAGCATTTT
CASSTLTGGNQPQHF
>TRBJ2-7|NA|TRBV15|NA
TGTGCCACCAGCAGAATTGGACAGTCCAAATCCTACGAGCAGTACTTC
CATSRIGQSKSYEQYF
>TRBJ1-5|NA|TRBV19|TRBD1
TGTGCCAGTATTGGACAGGGCAATCAGCCCCAGCATTTT
CASIGQGNQPQHF
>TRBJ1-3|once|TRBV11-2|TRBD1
TGTGCCAGCAGCCCGACAGGGACGTACACCATATATTTT
CASSPTGTYTIYF
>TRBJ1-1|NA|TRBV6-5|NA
TGTGCCAGCAGTTACTCGGGTTCCAGCGGGACTGAAGCTTTCTTT
CASSYSGSSGTEAFF
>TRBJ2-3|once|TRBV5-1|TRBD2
TGCGCCAGCAGCTTGATAGCGGGGGCGACGGGCACAGATACGCAGTATTTT
CASSLIAGATGTDTQYF
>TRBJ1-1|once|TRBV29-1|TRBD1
TGCAGCGTGGGACCGAGACAGGGTGGCACTGAAGCTTTCTTT
CSVGPRQGGTEAFF
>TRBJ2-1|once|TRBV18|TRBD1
TGTGCCAGCTCAGGCGACAGGGGGAGTGATGAGCAGTTCTTC
CASSGDRGSDEQFF
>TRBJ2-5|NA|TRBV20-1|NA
TGCAGTGCTAGTACCAGGGGAATGAGGGAGACCCAGTACTTC
CSASTRGMRETQYF
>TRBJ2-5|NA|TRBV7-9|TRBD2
TGTGCCAGCAGCTTCGGCGGGGGGGCCCAAGAGACCCAGTACTTC
CASSFGGGAQETQYF
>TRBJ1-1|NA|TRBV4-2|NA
TGTGCCAGCAGCCAAGATGGCCTAAAAAGGGGTTACACTGAAGCTTTCTTT
CASSQDGLKRGYTEAFF
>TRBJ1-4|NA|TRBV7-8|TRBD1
TGTGCCAGCAGCCCAAGGACAGGGGGCGGTGAAAAACTGTTTTTT
CASSPRTGGGEKLFF
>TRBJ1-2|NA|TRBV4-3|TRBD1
TGCGCCAGCAGCCATTCGGACAGGGCCTATGGCTACACCTTC
CASSHSDRAYGYTF
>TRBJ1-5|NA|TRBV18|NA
TGTGCCAGCTCACCGCAGGAAAACCGCGATCAGCCCCAGCATTTT
CASSPQENRDQPQHF
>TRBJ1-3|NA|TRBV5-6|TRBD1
TGTGCCAGCAGCCTGTGGACAGGGGGAACGGCGCTCTCTGGAAACACCATATATTTT
CASSLWTGGTALSGNTIYF
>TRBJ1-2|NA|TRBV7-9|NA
TGTGCCAGCAGCCCGATGGGGGGGGTAAACTATGGCTACACCTTC
CASSPMGGVNYGYTF
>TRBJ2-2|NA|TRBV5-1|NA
TGCGCCAGCAACGCGGGACCCCCTACCGGGGAGCTGTTTTTT
CASNAGPPTGELFF
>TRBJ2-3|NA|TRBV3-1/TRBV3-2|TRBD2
TGTGCCAGCAGCCACCTACTAGCGGGGGCCACAGATACGCAGTATTTT
CASSHLLAGATDTQYF
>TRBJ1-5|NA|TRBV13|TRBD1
TGTGCCAGCAGCCAATATAGGACAGGGGGGGATCAGCCCCAGCATTTT
CASSQYRTGGDQPQHF
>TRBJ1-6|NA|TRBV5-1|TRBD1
TGCGCCAGCACCCTAGAGGGACAGGCCTATAATTCACCCCTCCACTTT
CASTLEGQAYNSPLHF
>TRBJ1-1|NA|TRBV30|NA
TGTGCCTGGAGGGAACAGGTGAACACTGAAGCTTTCTTT
CAWREQVNTEAFF
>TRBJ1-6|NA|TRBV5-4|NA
TGTGCCAGCAGCTTCGCCGGGCGGGATAATTCACCCCTCCACTTT
CASSFAGRDNSPLHF
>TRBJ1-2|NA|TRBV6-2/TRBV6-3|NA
TGTGCCAGCAGTTACTCGATGAGTGAGGGCGACTATGGCTACACCTTC
CASSYSMSEGDYGYTF
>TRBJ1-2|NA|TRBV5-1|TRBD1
TGCGCCAGCAGGCGAACTAGACAGGGGGCGAATGGCTACACCTTC
CASRRTRQGANGYTF
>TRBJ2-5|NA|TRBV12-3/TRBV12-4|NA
TGTGCCAGCAGTTTTCGGGAGACCCAGTACTTC
CASSFRETQYF
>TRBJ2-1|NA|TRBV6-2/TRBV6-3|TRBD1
TGTGCCAGCAGTGCCGGGACAGGGAAGGGCAATGAGCAGTTCTTC
CASSAGTGKGNEQFF
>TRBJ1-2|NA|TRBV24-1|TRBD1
TGTGCCACCAGTGATTCACCAGGGGGCCAAGGTTACTATGGCTACACCTTC
CATSDSPGGQGYYGYTF
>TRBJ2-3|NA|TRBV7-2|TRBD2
TGTGCCAGCAGCCCACTATCACTAGCGGGGGGGCGAGATACGCAGTATTTT
CASSPLSLAGGRDTQYF
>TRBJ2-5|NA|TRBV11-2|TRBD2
TGTGCCAGCAGCTTTCAGCTAGCGGGGGACCCCGGCCAGTACTTC
CASSFQLAGDPGQYF